This is a list of T cell receptor beta chains from one sample in a study of CD8 T cells in Susac syndrome. TCRdb fed the immunoSEQ multiplex PCR reads into MiXCR, producing one record per CDR3 protein. The table has 250,000 to 300,000 distinct CDR3 sequences, roughly 85% seen once. Sequencing input: CD8+ T cells from PBMCs. These receptors originate from a human donor with multiple sclerosis. CDR3s include the opening cysteine and the closing phenylalanine or tryptophan. The order of the fields is D gene, V gene, clone size, J gene, CDR3 protein, CDR3 DNA. A D gene is named only where the DNA matches it firmly. Some rows mark clone size as missing; the rest say once, few, many or name a class of expanded clone.

>NA|TRBV29-1|NA|TRBJ2-5
CSLLASPGRETQYF
TGCAGCCTGCTGGCTTCCCCTGGGCGGGAGACCCAGTACTTC
>NA|TRBV12-3/TRBV12-4|NA|TRBJ1-1
CASSFYRLMNTEAFF
TGTGCCAGCAGTTTTTACCGTCTGATGAACACTGAAGCTTTCTTT
>NA|TRBV29-1|NA|TRBJ2-1
CSVDDRKYYNEQFF
TGCAGCGTTGATGACAGGAAGTATTACAATGAGCAGTTCTTC
>NA|TRBV7-9|once|TRBJ2-7
CASSSGNSYEQYF
TGTGCCAGCAGCTCCGGGAATTCCTACGAGCAGTACTTC
>NA|TRBV20-1|NA|TRBJ2-7
CSAREPWSSRAYEQYF
TGCAGTGCTAGAGAGCCGTGGTCTAGCCGTGCCTACGAGCAGTACTTC
>NA|TRBV28|few|TRBJ1-1
CASSRVNTEAFF
TGTGCCAGCAGTCGGGTTAACACTGAAGCTTTCTTT
>NA|TRBV12-3/TRBV12-4|NA|TRBJ2-6
CASSAQGGGANVLTF
TGTGCCAGCAGTGCCCAGGGGGGAGGGGCCAACGTCCTGACTTTC
>TRBD1|TRBV12-3/TRBV12-4|NA|TRBJ2-7
CASSRTGVNYEQYF
TGTGCCAGCAGTCGTACAGGGGTGAATTACGAGCAGTACTTC
>NA|TRBV6-5|NA|TRBJ2-3
CASSYSRQELSDTQCF
TGTGCCAGCAGTTACTCGAGACAGGAGCTCTCAGATACGCAGTGTTTT
>TRBD2|TRBV6-5|NA|TRBJ2-7
CASSSGVTSEYYEQYF
TGTGCCAGCAGTTCGGGTGTGACTAGCGAATATTACGAGCAGTACTTC
>NA|TRBV18|NA|TRBJ2-5
CASSPVLQTQYF
TGTGCCAGCTCACCAGTGCTTCAGACCCAGTACTTC
>NA|TRBV7-9|many|TRBJ2-3
CASSLGADTQYF
TGTGCCAGCAGTTTAGGGGCAGATACGCAGTATTTT
>NA|TRBV12-3/TRBV12-4|NA|TRBJ1-1
CASSRIENTEAFF
TGTGCCAGCAGCCGGATAGAGAACACTGAAGCTTTCTTT
>NA|TRBV18|NA|TRBJ2-7
CASSPLLESSYEQYF
TGTGCCAGCTCACCGCTGTTGGAGAGCTCCTACGAGCAGTACTTC
>NA|TRBV2|NA|TRBJ2-1
CASSDDVSSYNEQFF
TGTGCCAGCAGTGATGACGTCAGCTCCTACAATGAGCAGTTCTTC
>NA|TRBV15|NA|TRBJ1-5
CATLQDSIRNQPQHF
TGTGCCACCCTACAAGACAGTATAAGAAATCAGCCCCAGCATTTT
>TRBD1|TRBV7-9|once|TRBJ1-2
CASSSRDSNYGYTF
TGTGCCAGCAGCTCCCGGGACAGCAATTATGGCTACACCTTC
>NA|TRBV20-1|NA|TRBJ1-4
CSAREERGTLEKLFF
TGCAGTGCTAGAGAGGAGAGGGGGACACTTGAAAAACTGTTTTTT
>TRBD1|TRBV27|NA|TRBJ1-1
CASSLSGTGRTAFF
TGTGCCAGCAGTTTATCAGGGACAGGGCGCACAGCTTTCTTT
>TRBD1|TRBV3-1|NA|TRBJ2-5
CASSQDGSWTGLETQYF
TGTGCCAGCAGCCAAGATGGGAGCTGGACAGGGCTGGAGACCCAGTACTTC
>TRBD2|TRBV9|NA|TRBJ2-1
CASSVAPLAGGNEQFF
TGTGCCAGCAGCGTAGCCCCACTAGCGGGGGGCAATGAGCAGTTCTTC
>NA|TRBV27|once|TRBJ2-7
CANSPHSYEQYF
TGTGCCAACAGTCCCCATTCCTACGAGCAGTACTTC
>NA|TRBV27|NA|TRBJ2-7
CASSFEGGGYEQYF
TGTGCCAGCAGTTTTGAGGGAGGCGGGTACGAGCAGTACTTC
>TRBD1|TRBV5-1|NA|TRBJ1-2
CASSLGTGSYGYTF
TGCGCCAGCAGCTTGGGGACAGGCTCCTATGGCTACACCTTC
>NA|TRBV30|NA|TRBJ2-3
CAWDLGGTDTQYF
TGTGCCTGGGACCTGGGGGGCACAGATACGCAGTATTTT
>NA|TRBV4-3|NA|TRBJ2-7
CASSLNYRGTGYEQYF
TGCGCCAGCAGCCTAAACTACCGGGGAACAGGCTACGAGCAGTACTTC
>NA|TRBV6-2/TRBV6-3|NA|TRBJ2-1
CASRLGGTTYNEQFF
TGTGCCAGCAGACTAGGCGGGACCACCTACAATGAGCAGTTCTTC
>TRBD1|TRBV28|NA|TRBJ1-4
CASSVGTVGNEKLFF
TGTGCCAGCAGTGTCGGGACAGTCGGTAATGAAAAACTGTTTTTT
>NA|TRBV6-5|few|TRBJ2-3
CASSYFDTDTQYF
TGTGCCAGCAGTTACTTCGACACAGATACGCAGTATTTT
>TRBD2|TRBV20-1|NA|TRBJ2-3
CSASSSGDLTDTQYF
TGCAGTGCTAGTTCTAGCGGGGATCTCACAGATACGCAGTATTTT
>TRBD2|TRBV27|NA|TRBJ2-7
CASSLIAGDYEQYF
TGTGCCAGCAGTTTAATAGCGGGAGACTACGAGCAGTACTTC
>TRBD1|TRBV18|NA|TRBJ2-7
CASSPVGDSLVEQYF
TGTGCCAGCTCTCCTGTGGGGGACAGCTTAGTCGAGCAGTACTTC
>NA|TRBV24-1|NA|TRBJ1-5
CATSVGGLGPQHF
TGTGCCACCAGTGTGGGGGGACTTGGGCCCCAGCATTTT
>TRBD2|TRBV9|NA|TRBJ2-7
CASSTTSGATYEQYF
TGTGCCAGCAGCACTACTAGCGGGGCAACCTACGAGCAGTACTTC
>TRBD2|TRBV27|NA|TRBJ2-1
CAIGLAVEQFF
TGTGCCATCGGACTAGCAGTCGAGCAGTTCTTC
>TRBD2|TRBV20-1|NA|TRBJ2-1
CSARGTSGSYEQFF
TGCAGTGCTAGAGGGACTAGCGGGAGCTATGAGCAGTTCTTC
>NA|TRBV5-1|few|TRBJ1-1
CASSSTGNTEAFF
TGTGCCAGCAGCTCTACAGGGAACACTGAAGCTTTCTTT
>TRBD1|TRBV27|once|TRBJ1-2
CASRPTGSPLNYGYTF
TGTGCCAGCAGGCCGACAGGGAGTCCCCTTAACTATGGCTACACCTTC
>NA|TRBV4-3|few|TRBJ2-1
CASSQASGTYNEQFF
TGCGCCAGCAGCCAAGCGAGCGGAACCTACAATGAGCAGTTCTTC
>TRBD2|TRBV19|NA|TRBJ2-7
CATSGTSGSYEQYF
TGTGCCACCTCCGGGACTAGCGGGTCTTACGAGCAGTACTTC
>NA|TRBV30|NA|TRBJ2-7
CAWKGRLHEQYF
TGTGCCTGGAAAGGCAGGCTACACGAGCAGTACTTC
>TRBD2|TRBV20-1|once|TRBJ2-7
CSARAGGYEQYF
TGCAGTGCTAGAGCGGGAGGGTACGAGCAGTACTTC
>TRBD1|TRBV4-3|NA|TRBJ2-6
CASSRTGMDGANVLTF
TGCGCCAGCAGCCGGACAGGGATGGATGGGGCCAACGTCCTGACTTTC
>NA|TRBV2|NA|TRBJ1-4
CASSDWQDVNEKLFF
TGTGCCAGCAGTGATTGGCAAGACGTGAATGAAAAACTGTTTTTT
>TRBD2|TRBV27|once|TRBJ2-3
CASSSIAGGLITDTQYF
TGTGCCAGCAGTTCGATAGCGGGAGGGCTTATCACAGATACGCAGTATTTT
>TRBD1|TRBV4-3|NA|TRBJ1-5
CASSQWTGAHQPQHF
TGCGCCAGCAGCCAATGGACAGGGGCCCATCAGCCCCAGCATTTT